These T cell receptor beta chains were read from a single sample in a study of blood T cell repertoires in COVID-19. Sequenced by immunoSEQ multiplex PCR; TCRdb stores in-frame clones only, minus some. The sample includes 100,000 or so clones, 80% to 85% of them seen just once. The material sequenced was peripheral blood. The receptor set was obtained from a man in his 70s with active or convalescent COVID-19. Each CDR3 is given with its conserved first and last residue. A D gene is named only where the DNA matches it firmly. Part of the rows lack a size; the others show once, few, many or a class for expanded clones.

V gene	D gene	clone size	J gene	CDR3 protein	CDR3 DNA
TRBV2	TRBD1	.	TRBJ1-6	CASSPGQTDNSPLHF	TGTGCCAGCAGCCCGGGACAGACAGATAATTCACCCCTCCACTTT
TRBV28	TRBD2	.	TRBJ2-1	CANGRTSGGYNEQFF	TGTGCCAACGGGAGGACTAGCGGGGGCTACAATGAGCAGTTCTTC
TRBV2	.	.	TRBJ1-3	CASSQTRTGGNTIYF	TGTGCCAGCAGTCAAACGAGGACGGGGGGAAACACCATATATTTT
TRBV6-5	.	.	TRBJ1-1	CASSLGALNTEAFF	TGTGCCAGCAGTCTGGGGGCTTTGAACACTGAAGCTTTCTTT
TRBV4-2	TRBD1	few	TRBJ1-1	CASSQRQGEGTEAFF	TGTGCCAGCAGCCAGCGACAGGGGGAGGGCACTGAAGCTTTCTTT
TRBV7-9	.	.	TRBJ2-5	CASSSNRGPETQYF	TGTGCCAGCAGCTCTAATAGGGGTCCAGAGACCCAGTACTTC
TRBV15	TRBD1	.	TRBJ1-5	CATSRGDRDNQPQHF	TGTGCCACCAGCAGAGGAGACAGGGACAATCAGCCCCAGCATTTT
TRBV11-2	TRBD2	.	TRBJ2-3	CASTIRGLGDTDTQYF	TGTGCCAGCACCATAAGGGGACTAGGAGACACAGATACGCAGTATTTT
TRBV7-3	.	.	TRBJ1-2	CASSLWARVGNTSYTF	TGTGCCAGCAGCTTATGGGCCAGGGTCGGTAATACAAGCTACACCTTC
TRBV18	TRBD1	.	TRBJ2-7	CASSLGQGLYEQYF	TGTGCCAGCTCACTGGGACAGGGGCTATACGAGCAGTACTTC
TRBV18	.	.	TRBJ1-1	CASSLTGVNTEAFF	TGTGCCAGCTCACTGACAGGTGTGAACACTGAAGCTTTCTTT
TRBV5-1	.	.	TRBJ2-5	CASSRNRDRETQYF	TGCGCCAGCAGCCGAAACAGGGATCGGGAGACCCAGTACTTC
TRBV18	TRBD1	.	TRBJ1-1	CASSPGQGRGMNTEAFF	TGTGCCAGCTCACCGGGACAGGGGAGAGGCATGAACACTGAAGCTTTCTTT
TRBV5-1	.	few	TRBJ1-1	CASSPGLKNTEAFF	TGCGCCAGCAGCCCGGGACTCAAGAACACTGAAGCTTTCTTT
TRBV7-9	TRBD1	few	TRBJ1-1	CASSPSPGTGSPTEAFF	TGTGCCAGCAGCCCCAGTCCCGGGACAGGGTCGCCCACTGAAGCTTTCTTT
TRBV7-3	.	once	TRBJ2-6	CASSYSTLSGANVLTF	TGTGCCAGCAGCTACTCAACCCTATCTGGGGCCAACGTCCTGACTTTC
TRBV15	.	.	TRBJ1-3	CATEGESSGNTIYF	TGTGCCACCGAGGGGGAGTCCTCTGGAAACACCATATATTTT
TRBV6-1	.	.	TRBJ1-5	CASSERGIQPQHF	TGTGCCAGCAGTGAAAGGGGTATTCAGCCCCAGCATTTT
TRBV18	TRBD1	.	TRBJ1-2	CASSYGTDYGYTF	TGTGCCAGCTCGTACGGGACAGACTATGGCTACACCTTC
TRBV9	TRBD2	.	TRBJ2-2	CASSVTSGATGELFF	TGTGCCAGCAGCGTGACTAGCGGGGCCACCGGGGAGCTGTTTTTT
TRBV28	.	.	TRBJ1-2	CASKVAGAGGYTF	TGTGCCAGCAAGGTAGCAGGGGCTGGCGGCTACACCTTC
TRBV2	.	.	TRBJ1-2	CASRGGAYGYTF	TGTGCCAGCAGGGGGGGGGCCTATGGCTACACCTTC
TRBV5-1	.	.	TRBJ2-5	CASSTLSQGETQYF	TGCGCCAGCAGCACCCTATCCCAGGGCGAGACCCAGTACTTC
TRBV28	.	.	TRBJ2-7	CAMARRGIYEQYF	TGTGCCATGGCACGGAGGGGTATCTACGAGCAGTACTTC
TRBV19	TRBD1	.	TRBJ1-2	CASSITGGNYGYTF	TGTGCCAGTAGTATAACAGGGGGTAACTATGGCTACACCTTC
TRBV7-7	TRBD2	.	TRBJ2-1	CASSAGLAGVNEQFF	TGTGCTAGCAGCGCGGGACTAGCGGGGGTTAATGAGCAGTTCTTC
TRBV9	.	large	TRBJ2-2	CASSPLGGAGTGELFF	TGTGCCAGCAGCCCCCTTGGGGGGGCGGGCACCGGGGAGCTGTTTTTT
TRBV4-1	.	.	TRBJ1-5	CASSQGESQHF	TGCGCCAGCAGCCAAGGGGAGTCCCAGCATTTT
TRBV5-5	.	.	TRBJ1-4	CASSLPRADEKLFF	TGTGCCAGCAGCTTGCCCAGGGCCGATGAAAAACTGTTTTTT
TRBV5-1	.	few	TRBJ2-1	CASSLDTALHNEQFF	TGCGCCAGCAGCTTGGACACAGCCCTCCACAATGAGCAGTTCTTC
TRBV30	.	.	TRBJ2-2	CAWSRPSQMRGTGELFF	TGTGCCTGGAGTAGGCCCAGCCAAATGAGGGGGACCGGGGAGCTGTTTTTT
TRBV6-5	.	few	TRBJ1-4	CASSMGNSGEKLFF	TGTGCCAGCAGTATGGGAAACTCGGGAGAAAAACTGTTTTTT
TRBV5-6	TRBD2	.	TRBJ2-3	CASSWGGDTQYF	TGTGCCAGCAGCTGGGGGGGTGATACGCAGTATTTT
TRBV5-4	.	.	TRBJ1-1	CASSLTGVNTEAFF	TGTGCCAGCAGCTTGACAGGAGTGAACACTGAAGCTTTCTTT
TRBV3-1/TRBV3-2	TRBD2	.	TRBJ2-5	CASSQGASGLLETQYF	TGTGCCAGCAGCCAAGGCGCTAGCGGCCTACTAGAGACCCAGTACTTC
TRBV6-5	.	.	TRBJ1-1	CASRRTTGYGTEAFF	TGTGCCAGCAGACGAACCACAGGGTATGGGACTGAAGCTTTCTTT
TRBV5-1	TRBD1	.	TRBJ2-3	CASSLVGTETDTQYF	TGCGCCAGCAGCTTGGTAGGGACAGAAACAGATACGCAGTATTTT
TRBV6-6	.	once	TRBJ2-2	CASIRRPGQNTGELFF	TGTGCCAGCATACGAAGACCGGGACAAAACACCGGGGAGCTGTTTTTT
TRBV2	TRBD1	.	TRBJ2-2	CASRDRGHSGELFF	TGTGCCAGCCGGGACAGGGGGCATTCCGGGGAGCTGTTTTTT
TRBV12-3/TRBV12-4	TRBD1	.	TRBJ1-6	CASSWDRASPLHF	TGTGCCAGCAGTTGGGACAGGGCTTCACCCCTCCACTTT